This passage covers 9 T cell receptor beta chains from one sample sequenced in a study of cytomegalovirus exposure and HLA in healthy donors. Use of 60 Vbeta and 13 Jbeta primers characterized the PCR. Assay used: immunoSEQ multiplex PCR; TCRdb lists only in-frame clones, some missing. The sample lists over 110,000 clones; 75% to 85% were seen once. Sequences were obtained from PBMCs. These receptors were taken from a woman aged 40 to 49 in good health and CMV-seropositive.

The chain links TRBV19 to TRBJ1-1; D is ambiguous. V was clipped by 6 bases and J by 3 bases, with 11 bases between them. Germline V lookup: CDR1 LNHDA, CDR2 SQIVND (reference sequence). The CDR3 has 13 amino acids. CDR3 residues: CASRLKTDTEAFF. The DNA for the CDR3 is TGTGCCAGTAGACTGAAAACGGACACTGAAGCTTTCTTT.

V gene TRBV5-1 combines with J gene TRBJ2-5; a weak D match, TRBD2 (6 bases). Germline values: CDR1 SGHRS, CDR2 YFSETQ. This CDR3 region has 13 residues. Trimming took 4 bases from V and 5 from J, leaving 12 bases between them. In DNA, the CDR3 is TGCGCCAGCAGCAGGAGGGGTCGGGAGACCCAGTACTTC. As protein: CASSRRGRETQYF. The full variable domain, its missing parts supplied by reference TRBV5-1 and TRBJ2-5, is KAGVTQTPRYLIKTRGQQVTLSCSPISGHRSVSWYQQTPGQGLQFLFEYFSETQRNKGNFPGRFSGRQFSNSRSEMNVSTLELGDSALYLCASSRRGRETQYFGPGTRLLVL.

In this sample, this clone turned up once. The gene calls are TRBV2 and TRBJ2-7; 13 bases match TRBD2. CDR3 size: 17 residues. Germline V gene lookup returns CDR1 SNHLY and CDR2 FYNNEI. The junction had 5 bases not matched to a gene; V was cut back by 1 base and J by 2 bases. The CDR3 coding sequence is TGTGCCAGCAGTGAAGGTATGGGGACTAGCGGGACCTACGAGCAGTACTTC. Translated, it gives CASSEGMGTSGTYEQYF.

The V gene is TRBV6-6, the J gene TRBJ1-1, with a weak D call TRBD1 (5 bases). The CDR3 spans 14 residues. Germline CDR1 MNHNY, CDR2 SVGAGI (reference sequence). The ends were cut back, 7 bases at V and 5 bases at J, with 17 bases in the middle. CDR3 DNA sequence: TGTGCCAGCACCCCCCGGGGGGGTCGGACTGAAGCTTTCTTT. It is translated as CASTPRGGRTEAFF.

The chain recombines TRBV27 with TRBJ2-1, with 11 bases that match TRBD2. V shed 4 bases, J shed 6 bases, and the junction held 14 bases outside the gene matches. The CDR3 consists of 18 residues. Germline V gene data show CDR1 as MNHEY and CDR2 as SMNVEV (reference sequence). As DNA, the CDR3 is TGTGCCAGCAGTTCCCTCCCCCGGACTAGCGGGCTGGTCAATGAGCAGTTCTTC. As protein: CASSSLPRTSGLVNEQFF.

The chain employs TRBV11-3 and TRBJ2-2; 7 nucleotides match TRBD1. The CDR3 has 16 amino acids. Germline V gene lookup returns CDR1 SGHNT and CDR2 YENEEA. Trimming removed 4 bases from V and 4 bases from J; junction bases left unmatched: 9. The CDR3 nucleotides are TGTGCCAGCAGCTCTCGACAGGGAAGGAGCACCGGGGAGCTGTTTTTT. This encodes CASSSRQGRSTGELFF.

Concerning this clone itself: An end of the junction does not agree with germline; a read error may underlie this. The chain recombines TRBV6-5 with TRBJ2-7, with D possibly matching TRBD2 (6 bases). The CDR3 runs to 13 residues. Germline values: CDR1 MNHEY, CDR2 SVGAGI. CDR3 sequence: CASRRDPAYAQYF. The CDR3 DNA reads TGTGCCAGTAGGAGGGATCCGGCCTACGCGCAGTACTTC.

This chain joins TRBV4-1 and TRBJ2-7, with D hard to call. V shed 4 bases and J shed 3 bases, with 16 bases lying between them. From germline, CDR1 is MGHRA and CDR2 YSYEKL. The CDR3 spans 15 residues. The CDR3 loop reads CASSPLGRRDYEQYF. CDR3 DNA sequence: TGCGCCAGCAGCCCGTTGGGCAGACGAGACTACGAGCAGTACTTC.

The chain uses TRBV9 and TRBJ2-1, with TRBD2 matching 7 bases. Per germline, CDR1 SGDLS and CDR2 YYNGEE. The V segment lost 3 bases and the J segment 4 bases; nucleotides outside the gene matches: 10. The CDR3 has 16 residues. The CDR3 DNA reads TGTGCCAGCAGCGATAAGCGGGATACCCCATACAATGAGCAGTTCTTC. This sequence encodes CASSDKRDTPYNEQFF.